The subject of this entry is one T cell receptor (beta chain). Its antigen specificity is not known. Per-nucleotide qualities are absent, and no much larger clonotype sits a single base away. The data belong to a study of CD8 T cells in Susac syndrome (dated by TCRdb to the late 2010s). With respect to the entire study: Whether CD8+ T cell activation and differentiation in Susac syndrome was antigen driven was tested using repertoire sequencing. Study-level results and caveats: The study acknowledged that relatively few individuals were included in the TCR sequencing and HLA analysis.

High-throughput TCR beta sequencing profiled peripheral blood CD8+ and CD4+ T cells from healthy donors, Susac syndrome patients and multiple sclerosis patients. The multiple sclerosis controls were treatment-naive patients whose relapsing-remitting disease, either stable or active, fulfilled the revised McDonald criteria. Bulk CD8+ and CD4+ T cells were purified by magnetic negative isolation, whereas CD8+ TEMRA cells were enriched by FACS. Blood was collected in EDTA tubes and processed within 24 hours, with PBMCs isolated through density gradient centrifugation. PBMCs intended for TCR sequencing were cryopreserved in liquid nitrogen and thawed later in a water bath at 37 degrees C. A purity of at least 90% was achieved for sorted or isolated CD4+, CD8+ and CD8+ TEMRA cells. RNA was extracted using the RNeasy kit, and roughly 0.45 to 1 microgram was reverse transcribed with random hexamers. The immunoSEQ multiplex PCR assay, which covers 54 Vbeta and 13 Jbeta segments, was used to amplify TCR beta CDR3 regions. Bias from PCR amplification was corrected by using a synthetic template baseline for primer optimization and for computational correction. Concerning the study's data processing: Reads were annotated to V, D and J genes according to IMGT and were analyzed with immunoSEQ Analyzer, with only productive sequences retained. Clonality was computed as one minus Shannon entropy normalized by log2 of the number of productive unique sequences. Public and private clones were assessed among the 100 most prevalent clones of each patient and control. A clone was defined as Susac-specific if it was absent from the healthy and MS cohorts, from more than 850 published viral clones and from other ImmuneACCESS disease sequences. TCRdb ran its own pipeline on the public reads, namely fastp trimming at Q25 and MiXCR clone calling, and kept in-frame beta chains. All rows with the same CDR3 protein become a single entry with the most common DNA and genes. TCRdb assigned the V and J calls; the authors' analysis was not used. This sample holds about 200,000 distinct CDR3 sequences; about 95% were observed only once. Around 0.076% of the sample belongs to the ten largest clones.

The TCR comes from a human donor with multiple sclerosis. Input material: CD4+ T cells from PBMCs.

The sequenced DNA: TGTGCCAGCAGCCAAGATATACAGGGTAACTATGGCTACACCTTC. It translates to CASSQDIQGNYGYTF. The chain employs TRBV14 and TRBJ1-2, with TRBD1 as a weak D call on 6 bases. The V end loses 0 bases and the J end loses 1 base, and a stretch of 9 bases separates them. The CDR3, cysteine through phenylalanine, is 15 amino acids long. The CDR3 DNA has 45 bases and is translated from base 1. CDR1 SGHDN and CDR2 FVKESK are derived from the germline V gene.